This T cell receptor (beta chain) was identified in a study of beta chain features in type 1 diabetes. Study observations and caveats: Type 1 diabetes patients had VDJ junctions that carried fewer insertions and more deletions. Moderate but significant shortening of TCRB CDR3s was recorded in all four CD4+ subsets from Type 1 diabetes patients.

V lost 0 bases and J lost 0, with 7 bases in between. The CDR3 is made up of 15 amino acids. The germline CDR1 and CDR2 sequences are SGDLS and YYNGEE. Remarks on this clone: Its antigen is unidentified. At the DNA level, this CDR3 is encoded by other sequences in the same sample as well.

Sequencing targeted expressed TCRB transcripts, as all isolated RNA had been reverse transcribed. Repertoires were generated with immunoSEQ multiplex PCR, while TCRdb's copy carries only in-frame clones and drops some. This sample carries around 430,000 clones, approximately 28% of them seen once, and the ten largest clones take almost 0.065%. Only one heparinised blood draw was taken per donor, and its volume averaged around 100 mL. Sort purity for all populations was recorded as exceeding 98%. The TCR comes from a man aged 18 to 35 in good health. This chain connects TRBV9 to TRBJ2-1, with D perhaps matching TRBD2 (6 bases). The sample consisted of naive CD4+ T cells from blood. CDR3 sequence: CASSVEGGSYNEQFF. CDR3 sequence (DNA): TGTGCCAGCAGCGTAGAGGGAGGCTCCTACAATGAGCAGTTCTTC.